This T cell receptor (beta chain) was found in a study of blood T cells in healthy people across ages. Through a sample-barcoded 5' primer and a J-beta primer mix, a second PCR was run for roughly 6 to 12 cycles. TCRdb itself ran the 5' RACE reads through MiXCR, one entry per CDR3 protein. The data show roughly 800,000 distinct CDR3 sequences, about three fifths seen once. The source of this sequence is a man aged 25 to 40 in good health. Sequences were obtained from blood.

The CDR3 nucleotides read TGCGCCAGCAGCCAAGAGTGGCTAGCGGGGAATGAGCAGTTCTTC. This gives the protein CASSQEWLAGNEQFF. This chain links TRBV4-3 with TRBJ2-1; the match to TRBD2 covers 9 bases. Per germline, CDR1 LGHNA and CDR2 YSLEER. The ends lost 0 bases at V and 7 bases at J; junction bases unmatched: 4. This CDR3 has 15 amino acids.